These T cell receptor beta chains were read from a single sample in a study of CD4 T cells in relation to SARS-CoV-2 and coronaviruses. Antigens of these TCRs are unknown. Repertoires were generated with immunoSEQ multiplex PCR, while TCRdb's copy carries only in-frame clones and drops some. In the table there are 20,000 to 25,000 clones, about two thirds of which are singletons. The material sequenced was CD4+ T cells from PBMCs, cultured in vitro. These receptor sequences come from a human donor in good health. Each CDR3 is given with its conserved first and last residue. D genes are given only for firm matches. Not every row has a clone size; where given, it reads once, few, many or a size class.

J | D | V | size | CDR3 | DNA
TRBJ2-1 | TRBD2 | TRBV2 | once | CASKFGTITNDREQFF | TGTGCCAGCAAGTTCGGGACTATTACCAATGATCGCGAGCAGTTCTTC
TRBJ1-1 | NA | TRBV29-1 | NA | CSARDLDTEAFF | TGCAGCGCGCGGGACCTTGATACTGAAGCTTTCTTT
TRBJ2-5 | NA | TRBV21-1 | once | CASSKWLCGRAPETQYF | TGTGCCAGCAGCAAATGGTTATGCGGGAGGGCCCCAGAGACCCAGTACTTC
TRBJ2-3 | TRBD1 | TRBV7-3 | NA | CASSLWTGGRGTDTQYF | TGTGCCAGCAGCTTGTGGACAGGGGGAAGAGGCACAGATACGCAGTATTTT
TRBJ1-5 | NA | TRBV4-1 | few | CASSQMDKGTQHF | TGCGCCAGCAGCCAAATGGATAAGGGGACCCAGCATTTT
TRBJ1-6 | TRBD1 | TRBV7-9 | NA | CASSLGQGLNSPLHF | TGTGCCAGCAGCTTAGGACAGGGATTAAATTCACCCCTCCACTTT
TRBJ2-3 | NA | TRBV30 | NA | CAWRGNTDTQYF | TGTGCCTGGAGGGGAAACACAGATACGCAGTATTTT
TRBJ2-7 | TRBD2 | TRBV3-1/TRBV3-2 | NA | CASSQGWAFSGRASEQYF | TGTGCCAGCAGCCAAGGTTGGGCCTTTAGCGGGAGGGCCTCCGAGCAGTACTTC
TRBJ2-3 | NA | TRBV5-1 | once | CASSLGGRGGLSTDTQYF | TGCGCCAGCAGCTTGGGAGGCAGAGGGGGGCTAAGCACAGATACGCAGTATTTT
TRBJ2-4 | TRBD1 | TRBV19 | few | CASSKTGEHIQYF | TGTGCCAGTAGCAAGACAGGGGAACACATTCAGTACTTC
TRBJ2-2 | TRBD2 | TRBV9 | NA | CASSRGGRAGTGELFF | TGTGCCAGCTCCCGGGGCGGGAGGGCCGGCACCGGGGAGCTGTTTTTT
TRBJ1-4 | NA | TRBV19 | NA | CARGKAGSLF | TGTGCCAGGGGAAAGGCAGGGTCTCTGTTT
TRBJ2-7 | NA | TRBV20-1 | NA | CSASWGTMVTYEQYF | TGCAGTGCTAGTTGGGGGACAATGGTAACCTACGAGCAGTACTTC
TRBJ1-4 | NA | TRBV2 | NA | CASRQVLKEKLFF | TGTGCCAGCAGGCAGGTCTTAAAGGAAAAACTGTTTTTT
TRBJ2-7 | TRBD2 | TRBV5-4 | NA | CASSLAGTSSYEQYF | TGTGCCAGCAGCTTGGCCGGGACTAGCTCCTACGAGCAGTACTTC
TRBJ2-7 | NA | TRBV10-3 | NA | CAISSEGAHPYEQYF | TGTGCCATCAGTTCGGAGGGGGCGCATCCCTACGAGCAGTACTTC
TRBJ2-7 | NA | TRBV6-5 | NA | CASRDVNSYEQYF | TGTGCCAGCAGGGACGTGAACTCCTACGAGCAGTACTTC
TRBJ2-3 | TRBD1 | TRBV14 | NA | CASSKGQGQDTDTQYF | TGTGCCAGCAGCAAAGGACAGGGGCAGGACACAGATACGCAGTATTTT
TRBJ2-2 | NA | TRBV10-3 | NA | CAISLQGALGTGELFF | TGTGCCATCAGCCTCCAGGGCGCCCTGGGAACCGGGGAGCTGTTTTTT
TRBJ1-6 | TRBD1 | TRBV5-4 | few | CASSLIGQGYNSPLHF | TGTGCCAGCAGCTTGATAGGACAGGGGTATAATTCACCCCTCCACTTT
TRBJ1-6 | NA | TRBV11-3 | NA | CASSSDSSYNSPLHF | TGTGCCAGCAGCTCAGACAGCTCCTATAATTCACCCCTCCACTTT
TRBJ2-7 | NA | TRBV3-1/TRBV3-2 | NA | CASSNGGSYEQYF | TGTGCCAGCAGCAACGGGGGTTCCTACGAGCAGTACTTC
TRBJ2-2 | NA | TRBV7-9 | NA | CASSPWGVTGELFF | TGTGCCAGCAGCCCCTGGGGGGTGACCGGGGAGCTGTTTTTT
TRBJ2-3 | NA | TRBV7-2 | NA | CASSLVGVADTQYF | TGTGCCAGCAGCTTAGTGGGAGTCGCAGATACGCAGTATTTT
TRBJ2-1 | TRBD2 | TRBV4-2 | NA | CASSQMVLAGTHEQFF | TGTGCCAGCAGCCAAATGGTACTAGCGGGCACCCATGAGCAGTTCTTC
TRBJ1-1 | TRBD1 | TRBV25-1 | NA | CASSDLEDRQAFF | TGTGCCAGCAGTGACCTCGAGGACAGGCAAGCTTTCTTT
TRBJ1-2 | NA | TRBV19 | few | CASSYLTENYGYTF | TGTGCCAGTAGCTACCTGACAGAAAACTATGGCTACACCTTC
TRBJ2-3 | NA | TRBV10-2 | NA | CASSNRGGVTDTQYF | TGCGCCAGCTCAAACAGGGGAGGGGTCACAGATACGCAGTATTTT
TRBJ2-1 | NA | TRBV7-9 | NA | CASSLVTRGGVEFF | TGTGCCAGCAGCTTAGTTACTAGGGGGGGTGTCGAGTTCTTC
TRBJ2-7 | NA | TRBV27 | NA | CASSLGGLGYEQYF | TGTGCCAGCAGTTTAGGTGGGCTCGGCTACGAGCAGTACTTC
TRBJ2-1 | TRBD2 | TRBV5-6 | NA | CASSRGLAAYNEQFF | TGTGCCAGCAGCCGGGGACTAGCGGCGTATAATGAGCAGTTCTTC
TRBJ2-7 | NA | TRBV23-1 | NA | CASTSVPSPGEQYF | TGCGCCAGCACTAGTGTACCCAGCCCAGGCGAGCAGTACTTC
TRBJ2-2 | TRBD2 | TRBV28 | NA | CASSLERGGRELFF | TGTGCCAGCAGTTTAGAGCGGGGGGGCCGGGAGCTGTTTTTT
TRBJ2-2 | NA | TRBV10-3 | NA | CAISESAVRGSGELFF | TGTGCCATCAGTGAGTCCGCCGTCCGGGGGTCCGGGGAGCTGTTTTTT
TRBJ2-3 | TRBD2 | TRBV18 | NA | CASSPLTGGGTDTQYF | TGTGCCAGCTCACCACTCACCGGGGGGGGCACAGATACGCAGTATTTT
TRBJ2-3 | TRBD1 | TRBV5-1 | NA | CASSSRDRRDTQYF | TGCGCCAGCAGCTCCCGGGACAGAAGGGATACGCAGTATTTT
TRBJ2-1 | TRBD2 | TRBV27 | NA | CASSLASGNNEQFF | TGTGCCAGCAGTTTGGCTAGCGGGAACAATGAGCAGTTCTTC
TRBJ1-1 | NA | TRBV11-3 | NA | CASSSSGTRHTEAFF | TGTGCCAGCAGCTCGAGCGGGACAAGGCACACTGAAGCTTTCTTT
TRBJ1-1 | NA | TRBV4-3 | NA | CASSASPYVQLKAFF | TGCGCCAGCAGTGCTTCTCCCTATGTGCAGCTTAAAGCTTTCTTT
TRBJ2-3 | NA | TRBV13 | few | CASSSGGMVTTDTQYF | TGTGCCAGCAGCTCCGGAGGGATGGTCACCACAGATACGCAGTATTTT
TRBJ2-7 | TRBD1 | TRBV20-1 | few | CSASGTAAYEQYF | TGCAGTGCTAGTGGGACAGCCGCCTACGAGCAGTACTTC